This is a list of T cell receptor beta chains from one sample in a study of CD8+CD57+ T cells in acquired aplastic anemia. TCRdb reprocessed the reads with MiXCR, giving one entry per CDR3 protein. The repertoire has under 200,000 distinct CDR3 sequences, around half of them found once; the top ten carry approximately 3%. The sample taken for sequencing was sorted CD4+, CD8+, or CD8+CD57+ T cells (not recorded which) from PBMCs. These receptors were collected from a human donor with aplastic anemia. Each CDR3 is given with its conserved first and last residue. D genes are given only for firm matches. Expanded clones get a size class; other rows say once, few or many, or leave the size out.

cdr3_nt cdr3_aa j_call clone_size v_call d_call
TGTGCCAGCAGTTTGGGACTCGGGACAGGGGAGTCACCCCTCCACTTT CASSLGLGTGESPLHF TRBJ1-6 NA TRBV11-2 TRBD1
TGTGCCAGCAGCTTAGGGGCGGATGGCTACACCTTC CASSLGADGYTF TRBJ1-2 many TRBV7-8 NA
TGCGCCAGCAGCTTGGTAGATACAGATAATTCACCCCTCCACTTT CASSLVDTDNSPLHF TRBJ1-6 many TRBV5-1 NA
TGCAGCGTTGAAAAGGGTAGCGGCCTCGGGGCCCAGTACTTC CSVEKGSGLGAQYF TRBJ2-5 many TRBV29-1 NA
TGCAGCGTTGAAAGTGGCCTAGCGGGGGGCAGTGAGCAGTTCTTC CSVESGLAGGSEQFF TRBJ2-1 NA TRBV29-1 TRBD2
TGTGCCACCAGCAGAGATGATCTGGGACAGAGCTCCTACGAGCAGTACTTC CATSRDDLGQSSYEQYF TRBJ2-7 once TRBV15 TRBD1
TGTGCCAGCTCAGCCGGACAGGGGGCAGCTGGAAACACCATATATTTT CASSAGQGAAGNTIYF TRBJ1-3 NA TRBV18 TRBD1
TGTGCCAGTACCCCTAAAAACCATCTCGATCAGCCCCAGCATTTT CASTPKNHLDQPQHF TRBJ1-5 NA TRBV19 NA
TGTGCCAGCAGTCATGGGACGGACGGGTGGCAGCCCCAGCATTTT CASSHGTDGWQPQHF TRBJ1-5 NA TRBV27 NA
TGTGCCAGCGGACTAACAGGGAACCCTGGAAACACCATATATTTT CASGLTGNPGNTIYF TRBJ1-3 many TRBV7-6 NA
TGTGCCAGCAGTTACTCGTGGGCAGAGACAGATACGCAGTATTTT CASSYSWAETDTQYF TRBJ2-3 many TRBV6-5 NA
TGTGCCAGCAGCTTGGGGGCAGGGAACAATAATGAAAAACTGTTTTTT CASSLGAGNNNEKLFF TRBJ1-4 many TRBV5-4 NA
TGTGCCAGTACCGCGCAGGGGGCTAACTATGGCTACACCTTC CASTAQGANYGYTF TRBJ1-2 NA TRBV19 TRBD1